The rows below give T cell receptor beta chains drawn from one sample of a study of blood T cell repertoires in COVID-19. Some clones are missing from TCRdb's copy, which holds only in-frame ones; the method was immunoSEQ multiplex PCR. Found here are over 100,000 clones, approximately 88% of them singletons; the top ten hold approximately 0.77%. The sequencing input was peripheral blood. The receptors shown here come from a woman in her 70s with acute or convalescent COVID-19. The CDR3 runs from the conserved cysteine through the conserved F or W. Fields, in order: clone size, V gene, CDR3 length, J gene, D gene, CDR3 DNA, CDR3 protein. The D gene is left open where the match is weak. Clone sizes are given selectively: once, few, many, or a class where the clone is expanded.

>-|TRBV27|15|TRBJ1-2|TRBD1
TGTGCCAGCAGTTCTCAGGGACAGGGGTTCTATGGCTACACCTTC
CASSSQGQGFYGYTF
>-|TRBV24-1|16|TRBJ2-3|-
TGTGCCACAAGTGAGGGCGCTAGCGACTCCATCAATACGCAGTATTTT
CATSEGASDSINTQYF
>-|TRBV11-3|15|TRBJ2-7|TRBD2
TGTGCCAGCAGCTTAGAGGGGGGGGAGACCTACGAGCAGTACTTC
CASSLEGGETYEQYF
>-|TRBV6-2/TRBV6-3|17|TRBJ2-1|TRBD2
TGTGCCAGCAGTTACGGGCTAGCGGGAGGCCTGGCATATGAGCAGTTCTTC
CASSYGLAGGLAYEQFF
>-|TRBV2|14|TRBJ1-1|-
TGTGCCAGCAGTGAGCAGGGAACGAACACTGAAGCTTTCTTT
CASSEQGTNTEAFF
>-|TRBV18|15|TRBJ1-1|-
TGTGCCAGCTCACCTTTGCAGGGCGTGAACACTGAAGCTTTCTTT
CASSPLQGVNTEAFF
>-|TRBV5-4|14|TRBJ2-5|-
TGTGCCAGCAGCCAGGCGGGGGCCCAAGAGACCCAGTACTTC
CASSQAGAQETQYF
>-|TRBV4-1|12|TRBJ1-1|TRBD1
TGCGCCAGCGGCCAGGGGGGTACTGAAGCTTTCTTT
CASGQGGTEAFF
>-|TRBV6-5|14|TRBJ2-3|-
TGTGCCAGCACCGAGCTAGAGAGCACAGATACGCAGTATTTT
CASTELESTDTQYF
>-|TRBV7-3|14|TRBJ2-2|-
TGTGCCAGCAGCTTAAAACAGGGAACCGGGGAGCTGTTTTTT
CASSLKQGTGELFF
>-|TRBV5-1|16|TRBJ1-1|-
TGCGCCAGCAGCCTGGGGTTACTGAGCATGAACACTGAAGCTTTCTTT
CASSLGLLSMNTEAFF
>-|TRBV9|13|TRBJ2-3|-
TGTGCCAGCAGCGTAGCGAGCACAGATACGCAGTATTTT
CASSVASTDTQYF
>-|TRBV9|14|TRBJ2-2|TRBD2
TGTGCCAGTTCTAGCGGGAGTTTTAGGGGGGAGCTGTTTTTT
CASSSGSFRGELFF
>-|TRBV27|17|TRBJ2-2|TRBD1
TGTGCCAGCAGTCCCCCCGGACAGGTCCTTAACACCGGGGAGCTGTTTTTT
CASSPPGQVLNTGELFF
>-|TRBV10-1|15|TRBJ1-1|-
TGCGCCAGCAGTGCCGTCCGGGATTCTAACACTGAAGCTTTCTTT
CASSAVRDSNTEAFF
>-|TRBV29-1|16|TRBJ2-2|-
TGCAGCGTTGACGGAGAATCCGGGACACCCACCGGGGAGCTGTTTTTT
CSVDGESGTPTGELFF
>-|TRBV2|13|TRBJ1-5|-
TGTGCCAGCAACGAACTCAGCAATCAGCCCCAGCATTTT
CASNELSNQPQHF
>-|TRBV27|15|TRBJ1-5|-
TGTGCCAGCAGTTTGCGCGGTCCTTTTGGACAGCCCCAGCATTTT
CASSLRGPFGQPQHF
>few|TRBV7-9|15|TRBJ2-3|-
TGTGCCAGCAGCTTTTCGACAGGTAGCACAGATACGCAGTATTTT
CASSFSTGSTDTQYF
>-|TRBV5-1|15|TRBJ2-5|TRBD1
TGCGCCAGCAGCTTGGACGGACAGGGCGGAGAGACCCAGTACTTC
CASSLDGQGGETQYF
>-|TRBV14|15|TRBJ2-5|-
TGTGCCAGCAGCCAAGCGCGGGGAGTCCAAGAGACCCAGTACTTC
CASSQARGVQETQYF
>once|TRBV5-1|14|TRBJ2-7|TRBD2
TGCGCCAGCAGCTTGGGGGGGACTAGTTACGAGCAGTACTTC
CASSLGGTSYEQYF
>-|TRBV19|14|TRBJ2-5|TRBD1
TGTGCCAGTTCCGGGACAGGGGTCCAAGAGACCCAGTACTTC
CASSGTGVQETQYF
>-|TRBV11-2|14|TRBJ2-7|TRBD2
TGTGCCAGCAGCTTTCTTGCGGGAGAGAGCGAGCAGTACTTC
CASSFLAGESEQYF
>-|TRBV3-1/TRBV3-2|15|TRBJ1-1|-
TGTGCCAGCAGCCAAAAAAGGGGTGAGCTTACTGAAGCTTTCTTT
CASSQKRGELTEAFF
>-|TRBV7-2|14|TRBJ1-2|TRBD1
TGTGCCAGCAGCTTCCCGGACAGGGAGCACGGCTACACCTTC
CASSFPDREHGYTF
>-|TRBV3-1/TRBV3-2|14|TRBJ2-3|-
TGTGCCAGCAGCACCCAGGAGGGCACAGATACGCAGTATTTT
CASSTQEGTDTQYF
>-|TRBV5-1|16|TRBJ2-5|TRBD2
TGCGCCAGCAGCGAAGTCCTAGCGGGGATCGAAGAGACCCAGTACTTC
CASSEVLAGIEETQYF
>-|TRBV5-5|14|TRBJ1-4|TRBD1
TGTGCCAGCAGCTACGGACAGGGACATGAAAAACTGTTTTTT
CASSYGQGHEKLFF
>few|TRBV7-8|15|TRBJ1-1|-
TGTGCCAGCAGCTTAGTCGGGGGTTTGAACACTGAAGCTTTCTTT
CASSLVGGLNTEAFF
>-|TRBV20-1|14|TRBJ2-3|-
TGCAGTGCTAGTGGAGGGCAAGGCACAGATACGCAGTATTTT
CSASGGQGTDTQYF
>-|TRBV5-6|19|TRBJ1-6|TRBD1
TGTGCCAGCAGCTTGGACGCCGGGACAGGGGTCTGGTATAATTCACCCCTCCACTTT
CASSLDAGTGVWYNSPLHF
>-|TRBV5-6|13|TRBJ2-3|-
TGTGCCAGCAGCTTGGAGGGGTCAGATACGCAGTATTTT
CASSLEGSDTQYF
>-|TRBV30|12|TRBJ1-3|-
TGTGCCTGGGTCCGGGCTGGAAACACCATATATTTT
CAWVRAGNTIYF
>-|TRBV12-3/TRBV12-4|12|TRBJ2-1|-
TGTGCCAGCCGCGGGTTGAGAAATGAGCAGTTCTTC
CASRGLRNEQFF
>-|TRBV5-8|15|TRBJ1-5|TRBD1
TGTGCCAGCAGCCTGGGACAGGGGGCCTTTCAGCCCCAGCATTTT
CASSLGQGAFQPQHF
>-|TRBV5-6|14|TRBJ2-5|-
TGTGCCAGCAGCTTGGGTCGGGTCCAAGAGACCCAGTACTTC
CASSLGRVQETQYF
>-|TRBV7-3|15|TRBJ2-3|TRBD2
TGTGCCAGCAGCTTAGCGGGAGGGGCCACAGATACGCAGTATTTT
CASSLAGGATDTQYF
>once|TRBV6-1|13|TRBJ1-1|TRBD1
TGTGCCACCAGAGAAGGGGGCAACACTGAAGCTTTCTTT
CATREGGNTEAFF
>-|TRBV2|13|TRBJ2-3|-
TGTGCCAGCAGTGAAAGCCTCCCGGATACGCAGTATTTT
CASSESLPDTQYF
>-|TRBV30|13|TRBJ1-5|-
TGTGCCTGGTCGGGGGGAGAAAATCAGCCCCAGCATTTT
CAWSGGENQPQHF
>-|TRBV10-3|15|TRBJ2-3|TRBD1
TGTGCCATCACCATGACAGGGGACGGCACAGATACGCAGTATTTT
CAITMTGDGTDTQYF